This passage covers 29 T cell receptor beta chains from one sample sequenced in a study of siplizumab effects on memory and regulatory T cells. Profiled with immunoSEQ multiplex PCR; TCRdb holds only in-frame clones, not every one. The sample holds approximately 14,000 clones; about 43% are singletons and the top ten take about 7.8%. An approximately 6-day coculture at 37°C was performed with the mixed lymphocyte reaction cells. The antigens these receptors bind are not known. Source material: CFSE-low (dividing) CD4+ T cells sorted from an allogeneic mixed lymphocyte reaction. The receptors were gathered from a human donor in good health; the cells came from an allogeneic mixed lymphocyte reaction. Some clones in this sample may be carry-over from other donors' samples.

This clone came up once. V is TRBV19 and J is TRBJ2-7; 10 nucleotides agree with TRBD1. The V gene's germline CDR1 is LNHDA and CDR2 SQIVND (reference sequence). Losses at the gene ends were 6 bases for V and 3 bases for J; bases not matched to a gene: 5. The CDR3 has 14 amino acids. CDR3 DNA: TGTGCCAGTAGCGCCGGGACAGGGGTCTACGAGCAGTACTTC. It encodes CASSAGTGVYEQYF.

The chain has TRBV2 and TRBJ1-2; D is uncertain. There are 13 residues in the CDR3. V dropped 2 bases and J dropped 5 bases, with 9 bases sitting between them. Germline assignment: CDR1 SNHLY and CDR2 FYNNEI. The CDR3 spells CASSERSEYGYTF. DNA of the CDR3: TGTGCCAGCAGTGAAAGGAGTGAGTATGGCTACACCTTC.

The chain combines TRBV6-6 with TRBJ1-2; possible D gene TRBD1, 5 bases. The germline CDR1 and CDR2 sequences are MNHNY and SVGAGI (reference sequence). The V end lost 5 bases, the J end lost 0 bases, and 10 bases lay between the germline ends. This CDR3 is built from 14 residues. Here the CDR3 DNA reads TGTGCCAGCAGTCCCGGGACGGCTAACTATGGCTACACCTTC. Translating it yields CASSPGTANYGYTF.

The sample holds a few counts of this clone. The chain combines TRBV11-2 with TRBJ2-2; D gene uncertain. The V gene's germline CDR1 is SGHAT and CDR2 FQNNGV. Between the trimmed V and J ends, which lost 2 bases and 9 bases, there was a span of 4 bases. The CDR3 consists of 11 residues. CDR3 DNA: TGTGCCAGCAGCTTACCGCGGGAGCTGTTTTTT. Amino acids: CASSLPRELFF.

This clone was seen only a few times. The rearrangement joins TRBV7-9 to TRBJ1-2; TRBD1 matches at 7 bases. V lost 1 base and J lost 8; bases outside the gene matches: 1. The CDR3 covers 12 residues. From germline, CDR1 is SEHNR and CDR2 FQNEAQ (reference sequence). For the CDR3, the DNA is TGTGCCAGCAGCTTAGTAGGGGGCGGCTACACCTTC. Translated: CASSLVGGGYTF.

This clone was detected a few times. The chain links TRBV9 to TRBJ2-3, with D possibly being TRBD1 or TRBD2 (5 bases each). The CDR3 consists of 12 residues. The V gene lost 4 bases and the J gene lost 15 bases, with 18 bases spanning the gap. Per germline, CDR1 SGDLS and CDR2 YYNGEE. The DNA for the CDR3 is TGTGCCAGCAGCAATCTCCGGGACCGCCTATATTTT. Translating gives CASSNLRDRLYF.

This chain links TRBV4-1 with TRBJ2-1; 8 bases align to TRBD1. The germline V gene encodes CDR1 MGHRA and CDR2 YSYEKL. V dropped 8 bases and J dropped 4; count of bases not matched to a gene: 10. The CDR3 has 15 residues. The CDR3 spells CASGLHGQGYNEQFF. The CDR3 DNA sequence: TGCGCCAGCGGACTCCACGGACAGGGATACAATGAGCAGTTCTTC.

This clone was seen a few times. The chain carries TRBV6-1 and TRBJ2-2; no clear D gene. The CDR3 is 15 residues long. CDR1 is MNHNS and CDR2 is SASEGT in the germline V gene. Trimming removed 6 bases at V and 2 bases at J, with 13 bases between. The CDR3: CASSLRPINTGELFF. In nucleotides, the CDR3 is TGTGCCAGCAGCTTGCGCCCCATAAACACCGGGGAGCTGTTTTTT.

This clone was detected only a few times. The chain is built from TRBV6-5 and TRBJ1-1; D might be TRBD1 (5 bases). The germline V gene encodes CDR1 MNHEY and CDR2 SVGAGI. This CDR3 has 13 residues. The V end lost 6 bases, the J end lost 7 bases, and 15 bases lay between the germline ends. Written as DNA, the CDR3 is TGTGCCAGCAGGGTGGTAGCGGACAATGAAGCTTTCTTT. Its translation is CASRVVADNEAFF.

This clone was counted a few times. The V and J genes are TRBV11-2 and TRBJ2-3; the D is unclear. Per germline, CDR1 SGHAT and CDR2 FQNNGV. The ends were cut back, 3 bases at V and 3 bases at J, with 1 base in the middle. The CDR3 consists of 11 residues. CDR3 nucleotide sequence: TGTGCCAGCAGCTTGACAGATACGCAGTATTTT. Translation gives CASSLTDTQYF.

V gene TRBV5-1 combines with J gene TRBJ2-1, with 7 bases matching TRBD2. Germline loops: CDR1 SGHRS, CDR2 YFSETQ. The CDR3 is made up of 14 amino acids. Trimming took 2 bases from V and 6 from J; bases not matched to a gene: 5. Here the CDR3 DNA reads TGCGCCAGCAGCTTAAATGGCGGGAGCAATGAGCAGTTCTTC. Translated, it gives CASSLNGGSNEQFF.

The chain combines TRBV25-1 with TRBJ2-2; TRBD1 agrees at 7 bases. The V gene end was trimmed by 4 bases and the J gene end by 7 bases; junction bases not matched to a gene: 6. Germline V gives CDR1 MGHDK, CDR2 SYGVNS. The CDR3 contains 14 residues. The CDR3 DNA sequence: TGTGCCAGCAGTGGGGGACAGCGGAGCGGGGAGCTGTTTTTT. Amino acids: CASSGGQRSGELFF. The variable domain in full, completed from reference TRBV25-1 and TRBJ2-2, reads EADIYQTPRYLVIGTGKKITLECSQTMGHDKMYWYQQDPGMELHLIHYSYGVNSTEKGDLSSESTVSRIRTEHFPLTLESARPSHTSQYLCASSGGQRSGELFFGEGSRLTVL.

This chain connects TRBV2 to TRBJ2-3; 8 bases are a match to TRBD2. This CDR3 region has 15 residues. V lost 7 bases to trimming and J lost 4 bases; unmatched junction nucleotides: 10. Germline CDR1 and CDR2: SNHLY and FYNNEI. CDR3: CASTLSGTPADTQYF. The DNA for the CDR3 is TGTGCCAGCACTCTTAGCGGGACTCCCGCAGATACGCAGTATTTT.

There are a few counts of this clone. This rearrangement joins TRBV2 to TRBJ1-4, with 9 bases aligning to TRBD1. This CDR3 contains 15 residues. Per the germline V gene, CDR1 is SNHLY and CDR2 is FYNNEI. V lost 7 bases and J lost 4; bases outside the gene matches: 7. DNA of the CDR3: TGTGCCAGCACAAACAGGGGGCAGAGTAATGAAAAACTGTTTTTT. It yields the protein CASTNRGQSNEKLFF.

The chain couples TRBV19 to TRBJ1-3, with D unclear. Germline CDR1 is LNHDA and CDR2 is SQIVND (reference sequence). V was pared by 11 bases and J by 3 bases, with 17 bases between. The CDR3 has 14 amino acids. CDR3 nucleotides: TGTGCCTCCCTGGGCCTATTCGGTGGAAACACCATATATTTT. Its translation is CASLGLFGGNTIYF.

The chain has TRBV15 and TRBJ1-5; D is unclear. Germline values: CDR1 LNHNV, CDR2 YYDKDF (reference sequence). The V end was cut by 6 bases, the J end by 7 bases, with 13 bases between. This CDR3 has 13 amino acids. The CDR3 coding sequence is TGTGCCACCAGGTCTCCTGGGGAGCAGCCCCAGCATTTT. This encodes CATRSPGEQPQHF.

In this sample, this clone turned up a few times. The genes are TRBV5-4 and TRBJ2-3, with 7 bases matching TRBD1. Germline CDR1 and CDR2: SGHNT and YYREEE (reference sequence). The CDR3 runs 14 residues. Unmatched junction bases numbered 4, after V lost 5 bases and J lost 1 base. CDR3 amino acids: CASRQTGGTDTQYF. Here the CDR3 DNA reads TGTGCCAGCAGACAAACAGGGGGCACAGATACGCAGTATTTT.

This sequence joins TRBV7-9 and TRBJ2-2, with TRBD1 matching 10 bases. Germline V gives CDR1 SEHNR, CDR2 FQNEAQ (reference sequence). J gave up 4 bases and V 8 bases, and 13 bases lay outside the gene matches. The CDR3 is 17 residues long. The DNA of the CDR3 is TGTGCCAGCCAGAGAGCTAGGGACAGGGGCCTCACCGGGGAGCTGTTTTTT. Protein sequence: CASQRARDRGLTGELFF. Together with reference TRBV7-9 and TRBJ2-2, the CDR3 gives the full variable domain: DTGVSQNPRHKITKRGQNVTFRCDPISEHNRLYWYRQTLGQGPEFLTYFQNEAQLEKSRLLSDRFSAERPKGSFSTLEIQRTEQGDSAMYLCASQRARDRGLTGELFFGEGSRLTVL.

This clone was counted only a few times. This chain uses TRBV14 with TRBJ2-3, with 7 bases that match TRBD2. The CDR3 is 15 amino acids. CDR1 SGHDN and CDR2 FVKESK come from the germline V gene. Trimming took 2 bases from V and 3 from J; bases not matched to a gene: 5. CDR3 in amino acids: CASSQLGTITDTQYF. DNA of the CDR3: TGTGCCAGCAGCCAACTCGGGACTATTACAGATACGCAGTATTTT.

The V gene is TRBV6-5, the J gene TRBJ1-5, with D perhaps TRBD1 (6 bases). V lost 8 bases, J lost 0 bases, and 8 bases lay in between. This CDR3 region has 13 residues. CDR1 MNHEY and CDR2 SVGAGI come from the germline V gene. The CDR3 DNA sequence: TGTGCCAGCCGGGGGCGTAGCAATCAGCCCCAGCATTTT. Encoded protein: CASRGRSNQPQHF.

This clone occurred a few times. The rearrangement joins TRBV7-9 to TRBJ2-5; TRBD2 aligns across 16 bases. Unmatched junction bases numbered 9, after V lost 4 bases and J lost 4 bases. The V gene's germline CDR1 is SEHNR and CDR2 FQNEAQ (reference sequence). This CDR3 contains 18 residues. In nucleotides, the CDR3 is TGTGCCAGCAGCTCAATACCGGGACTAGCGGGAGGGGTAGAGACCCAGTACTTC. Translation gives CASSSIPGLAGGVETQYF.

The chain carries TRBV6-1 and TRBJ1-2; TRBD1 matches at 7 bases. Trimming took 6 bases from V and 7 from J; bases not matched to a gene: 8. Germline V gene lookup returns CDR1 MNHNS and CDR2 SASEGT. This CDR3 region has 13 residues. CDR3 nucleotide sequence: TGTGCCAGCAGGCAGGACAGGATAGCTGGCTACACCTTC. It encodes CASRQDRIAGYTF.

The table lists this clone with a few counts. V and J are TRBV7-8 and TRBJ2-5; tentatively, D is TRBD2 (5 bases). V dropped 5 bases and J dropped 5 bases, with 21 bases sitting between them. CDR1 SGHVS and CDR2 FQNEAQ come from the germline V gene. The CDR3 sequence is 16 residues long. The DNA of the CDR3 is TGTGCCAGCAGCGCCGCGTGGCGACTAATTGGGGAGACCCAGTACTTC. It translates to CASSAAWRLIGETQYF.

This clone was observed a single time. The J gene is TRBJ2-1, the V gene TRBV7-8, with D hard to call. The germline CDR1 and CDR2 sequences are SGHVS and FQNEAQ. The CDR3 runs to 17 residues. V lost 8 bases, J lost 1 base, and 21 bases lay in between. CDR3 protein: CASSVSRDRPSYNEQFF. Written as DNA, the CDR3 is TGTGCCAGCTCTGTTAGCCGAGATCGTCCGTCCTACAATGAGCAGTTCTTC.

In its sample, this clone was seen a few times. The chain combines TRBV7-2 with TRBJ2-3; 9 bases fit TRBD2. Germline V gives CDR1 SGHTA, CDR2 FQGNSA. The CDR3 is 14 residues long. The V segment lost 6 bases and the J segment 6 bases; nucleotides outside the gene matches: 7. The CDR3: CASRPSGAGDTQYF. The DNA of the CDR3 is TGTGCCAGCAGACCTAGCGGGGCCGGGGATACGCAGTATTTT.

The V and J genes are TRBV5-6 and TRBJ1-6, with TRBD1 as a possible D gene (5 bases). In germline, CDR1 is SGHDT, CDR2 YYEEEE. V lost 0 bases to trimming and J lost 13 bases, with 14 bases between them. This CDR3 spans 14 amino acids. CDR3 in amino acids: CASSLVGARGPLHF. The CDR3 bases are TGTGCCAGCAGCTTGGTCGGGGCCCGGGGCCCCCTCCACTTT.

The J gene is TRBJ1-3, the V gene TRBV28; D is perhaps TRBD1 (5 bases). The CDR3 sequence is 16 residues long. Looked up from germline, CDR1 is MDHEN and CDR2 is SYDVKM. V lost 6 bases, J lost 0 bases, and 15 bases lay in between. The DNA of the CDR3 is TGTGCCAGCAGCTTGGAGACAGTCTCCTCTGGAAACACCATATATTTT. It codes for CASSLETVSSGNTIYF.

This clone has just a few counts. The rearrangement links TRBV11-2 to TRBJ2-3, with unresolved D. The length of the CDR3 is 15 residues. V was cut by 1 base and J by 0 bases, with 8 bases left in between. The germline V gene encodes CDR1 SGHAT and CDR2 FQNNGV. CDR3 amino acids: CASSLGSFSTDTQYF. In DNA, the CDR3 is TGTGCCAGCAGCTTAGGGTCCTTTAGCACAGATACGCAGTATTTT.

The chain joins TRBV10-3 to TRBJ2-3, with 14 bases fitting TRBD2. CDR1 and CDR2 from the germline V gene are ENHRY and SYGVKD. The V segment lost 8 bases and the J segment 4 bases; nucleotides outside the gene matches: 8. This CDR3 region has 16 residues. The CDR3 protein is CAIQSGLAGGPDTQYF. The CDR3 DNA reads TGTGCCATCCAATCTGGACTAGCGGGAGGACCAGATACGCAGTATTTT.